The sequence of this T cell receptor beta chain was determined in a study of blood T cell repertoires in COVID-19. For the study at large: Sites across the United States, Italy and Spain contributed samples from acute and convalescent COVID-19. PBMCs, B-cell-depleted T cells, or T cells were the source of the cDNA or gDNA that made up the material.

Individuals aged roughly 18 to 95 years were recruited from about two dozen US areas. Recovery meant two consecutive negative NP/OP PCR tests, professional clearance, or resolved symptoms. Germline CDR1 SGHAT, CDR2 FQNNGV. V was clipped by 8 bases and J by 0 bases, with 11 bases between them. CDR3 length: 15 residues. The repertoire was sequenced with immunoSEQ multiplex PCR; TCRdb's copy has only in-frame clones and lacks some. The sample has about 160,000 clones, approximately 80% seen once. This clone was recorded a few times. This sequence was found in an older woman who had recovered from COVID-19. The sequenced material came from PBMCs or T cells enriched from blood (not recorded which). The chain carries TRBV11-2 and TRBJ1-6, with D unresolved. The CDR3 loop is CASRRESSYNSPLHF. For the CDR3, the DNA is TGTGCCAGCCGTCGGGAGAGCTCCTATAATTCACCCCTCCACTTT.